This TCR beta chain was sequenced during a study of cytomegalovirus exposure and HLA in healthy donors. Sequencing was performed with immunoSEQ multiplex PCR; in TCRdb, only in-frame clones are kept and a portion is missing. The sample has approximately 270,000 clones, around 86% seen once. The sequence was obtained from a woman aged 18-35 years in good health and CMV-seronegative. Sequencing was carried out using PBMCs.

The CDR3 DNA sequence: TGCGCCAGCAGCCCTGGACAGGGGACTTCTTATGGCTACACCTTC. It codes for CASSPGQGTSYGYTF. The rearrangement joins TRBV4-3 to TRBJ1-2; 9 nucleotides line up with TRBD1. The CDR3 consists of 15 residues. V lost 4 bases and J lost 5; bases outside the gene matches: 8. Germline V gene lookup returns CDR1 LGHNA and CDR2 YSLEER.